This T cell receptor (beta chain) was captured by sequencing in a study of cytomegalovirus exposure and HLA in healthy donors. Study background: Earlier, approximately 190 million T cells were analyzed, and some 120 million unique TCR beta sequences were found among them.

Study-wide results and limits: Serostatus for CMV was the only available immune exposure information. In a later analysis, V- and J-gene trimming of beta chains associated with a DCLRE1C missense variant, replicated independently.

PCR involved 60 Vbeta and 13 Jbeta primers. Profiled with immunoSEQ multiplex PCR; TCRdb holds only in-frame clones, not every one. The sample comprises 63,000 or so clones, 73% of which are singletons, and about 5% rests with the top ten. In regard to this clone: Its specificity is not known.

Deletions cut 5 bases from V and 2 bases from J, with 12 bases between. The germline V gene has CDR1 LNHDA and CDR2 SQIVND (reference sequence). The CDR3 has 14 amino acids. This clonotype was obtained from a man in his fifties in good health and CMV-seronegative. The sample consisted of PBMCs. This chain connects TRBV19 to TRBJ2-5; D is unclear. This CDR3 is CASSPQTPQETQYF. The CDR3 region has the DNA TGTGCCAGTAGTCCTCAGACTCCACAAGAGACCCAGTACTTC.